Described below is a single T cell receptor (beta chain) sequence and its context. These data come from a study of blood T cell repertoires in COVID-19. Study as a whole: The study drew acute and convalescent COVID-19 samples from the United States, Italy and Spain. In each case, the material was cDNA or gDNA derived from T cells, B-cell-depleted T cells, or PBMCs.

The germline V gene has CDR1 LNHNV and CDR2 YYDKDF (reference sequence). This CDR3 has 14 amino acids. Trimming cost V 1 base and J 6 bases, with 10 bases left between them. Methods used by the authors: Nucleated cell number was recorded as an estimate derived from reference gene primer amplification. Here immunoSEQ multiplex PCR was the method, and the copy in TCRdb shows in-frame clones only, minus some. V and J calls and clone size are those listed in that table; D and trimming were worked out from the DNA. The data contain over 100,000 clones, approximately 88% of them seen just once; the ten biggest clones take up nearly 0.85%.

This clonotype was sampled from a woman aged 70-85 years with acute or convalescent COVID-19. Sequencing was performed on peripheral blood. The chain combines TRBV15 with TRBJ1-5; no firm D call. The CDR3 nucleotides are TGTGCCACCAGCAGAGGCCGGGTCCCTCAGCCCCAGCATTTT. This encodes CATSRGRVPQPQHF.